The 2 T cell receptor beta chains reported below all come from one sample, sequenced in a study of cytomegalovirus exposure and HLA in healthy donors. Here immunoSEQ multiplex PCR was the method, and the copy in TCRdb shows in-frame clones only, minus some. There are fewer than 250,000 clones in the sample; more than 75% occur only once, and 2% to 2.5% lies in the top ten. The sample comprised PBMCs. These receptors came from a woman younger than 35 in good health and CMV-seropositive.

V and J are TRBV14 and TRBJ2-7; 9 positions match TRBD2. The CDR3 covers 18 residues. V lost 1 base, J lost 3 bases, and 13 bases stayed unmatched. Germline CDR1 and CDR2: SGHDN and FVKESK. The CDR3 loop reads CASSQVRGSGSWIYEQYF. The CDR3 nucleotides read TGTGCCAGCAGCCAAGTCAGGGGTAGCGGGAGTTGGATCTACGAGCAGTACTTC.

This clone has only one observation. This rearrangement joins TRBV21-1 to TRBJ2-7; the table's D call of TRBD1 was not tested on the DNA. TRBV21-1 is listed as a pseudogene. The CDR3 runs 15 residues. CDR3 DNA: TGTGCCAGCAGCGCATGGACAGGCCATACCTACGAGCAGTACTTC. This translates into CASSAWTGHTYEQYF.